This T cell receptor (beta chain) is from a study of blood T cell repertoires in COVID-19. Looking at the study overall: PBMCs, B-cell-depleted T cells, or T cells provided the cDNA or gDNA that made up the material.

The length of the CDR3 is 10 residues. The V end was cut by 6 bases, the J end by 8 bases, with 9 bases between. The germline V gene has CDR1 SQVTM and CDR2 ANQGSEA. The method was immunoSEQ multiplex PCR; TCRdb's version includes in-frame clones alone and lacks a portion of them. The data show around 200,000 clones, 80% to 90% seen once. The chain has TRBV29-1 and TRBJ2-3; D is ambiguous. Material for sequencing was peripheral blood. This TCR derives from a man between 65 and 85 years old with active or convalescent COVID-19. This chain's CDR3 is CSVLFGTQYF. The CDR3 coding sequence is TGCAGCGTCTTATTCGGTACGCAGTATTTT.